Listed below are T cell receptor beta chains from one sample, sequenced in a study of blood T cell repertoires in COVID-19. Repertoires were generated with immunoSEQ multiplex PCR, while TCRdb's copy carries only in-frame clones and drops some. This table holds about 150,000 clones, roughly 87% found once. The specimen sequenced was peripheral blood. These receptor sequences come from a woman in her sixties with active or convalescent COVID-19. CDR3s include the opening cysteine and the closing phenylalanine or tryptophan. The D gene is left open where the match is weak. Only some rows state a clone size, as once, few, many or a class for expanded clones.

CDR3 DNA: TGTGCCAGCAGCACCTTATGGACAGGGGATCAGCCCCAGCATTTT; CDR3 protein: CASSTLWTGDQPQHF; V gene: TRBV27; clone size: once; J gene: TRBJ1-5; D gene: TRBD1
CDR3 DNA: TGTGCCAGCTCCTCAGGGACTAGCGGCCAAGAGACCCAGTACTTC; CDR3 protein: CASSSGTSGQETQYF; V gene: TRBV18; clone size: once; J gene: TRBJ2-5; D gene: TRBD2
CDR3 DNA: TGTGCCAGCTCACCAGGATCATCGGGGACCCAGTACTTC; CDR3 protein: CASSPGSSGTQYF; V gene: TRBV18; clone size: -; J gene: TRBJ2-5; D gene: -
CDR3 DNA: TGTGCCAGCAGTGGAATCGTCGGGCAGGGGGCTTTCTTT; CDR3 protein: CASSGIVGQGAFF; V gene: TRBV6-6; clone size: -; J gene: TRBJ1-1; D gene: -
CDR3 DNA: TGTGCCAGTAGTATCGAGGGACAGAGAAACACTGAAGCTTTCTTT; CDR3 protein: CASSIEGQRNTEAFF; V gene: TRBV19; clone size: -; J gene: TRBJ1-1; D gene: TRBD1
CDR3 DNA: TGTGCCACCAGCTGGGGACGGGAGAAGAAACTGTTTTTT; CDR3 protein: CATSWGREKKLFF; V gene: TRBV15; clone size: few; J gene: TRBJ1-4; D gene: -
CDR3 DNA: TGCGCCAGCAGCCAAGACCCGGGGGGCCTCCAGGGGACCCAGTACTTC; CDR3 protein: CASSQDPGGLQGTQYF; V gene: TRBV4-3; clone size: once; J gene: TRBJ2-5; D gene: -
CDR3 DNA: TGCGCCAGCAGCCTCCGGGACAGGGACACAGATACGCAGTATTTT; CDR3 protein: CASSLRDRDTDTQYF; V gene: TRBV5-1; clone size: -; J gene: TRBJ2-3; D gene: TRBD1
CDR3 DNA: TGTGCCAGCTCACCAGGTGTCCCGGTATCCGGCAATCAGCCCCAGCATTTT; CDR3 protein: CASSPGVPVSGNQPQHF; V gene: TRBV18; clone size: once; J gene: TRBJ1-5; D gene: -
CDR3 DNA: TGTGCCAGCAGTTTTAGACTAACAGGGGGCCGAAACACCATATATTTT; CDR3 protein: CASSFRLTGGRNTIYF; V gene: TRBV27; clone size: few; J gene: TRBJ1-3; D gene: TRBD1
CDR3 DNA: TGCGCCAGCAGCTCGATCGGGACTCAGTCCTACAATGAGCAGTTCTTC; CDR3 protein: CASSSIGTQSYNEQFF; V gene: TRBV5-1; clone size: -; J gene: TRBJ2-1; D gene: -
CDR3 DNA: TGCGCCAGCAGCCAGTTTAACGTGAACTCTGGAAACACCATATATTTT; CDR3 protein: CASSQFNVNSGNTIYF; V gene: TRBV5-1; clone size: -; J gene: TRBJ1-3; D gene: -
CDR3 DNA: TGTGCCAGCAGCTTAGTAAGCTTAGGGGGGGGAACTGAAGCTTTCTTT; CDR3 protein: CASSLVSLGGGTEAFF; V gene: TRBV7-8; clone size: -; J gene: TRBJ1-1; D gene: -
CDR3 DNA: TGCAGCGTCGCAACGGGGGGGAACTACAATGAGCAGTTCTTC; CDR3 protein: CSVATGGNYNEQFF; V gene: TRBV29-1; clone size: -; J gene: TRBJ2-1; D gene: TRBD2
CDR3 DNA: TGTGCCATCAACCCCGACAGGGGGGTTTCTAACTATGGCTACACCTTC; CDR3 protein: CAINPDRGVSNYGYTF; V gene: TRBV10-3; clone size: -; J gene: TRBJ1-2; D gene: TRBD1
CDR3 DNA: TGTGCCAGCAGCTTTCCGGGGGAACTCACAGATACGCAGTATTTT; CDR3 protein: CASSFPGELTDTQYF; V gene: TRBV7-2; clone size: few; J gene: TRBJ2-3; D gene: -
CDR3 DNA: TGTGCCTGGAGCCCCCAAGCGGAAAAACTGTTTTTT; CDR3 protein: CAWSPQAEKLFF; V gene: TRBV30; clone size: -; J gene: TRBJ1-4; D gene: -
CDR3 DNA: TGCAGCGTCCCCGGGACAGGGGTCGGGACTGAAGCTTTCTTT; CDR3 protein: CSVPGTGVGTEAFF; V gene: TRBV29-1; clone size: -; J gene: TRBJ1-1; D gene: TRBD1
CDR3 DNA: TGTGCCAGCAGCCAAGTAGGGGGGAACACTGAAGCTTTCTTT; CDR3 protein: CASSQVGGNTEAFF; V gene: TRBV14; clone size: -; J gene: TRBJ1-1; D gene: -
CDR3 DNA: TGTGCCAGTTTAGACGGGGGGCATCCCCAAGAGACCCAGTACTTC; CDR3 protein: CASLDGGHPQETQYF; V gene: TRBV7-9; clone size: -; J gene: TRBJ2-5; D gene: -
CDR3 DNA: TGCGCCAGCAGCCAATACTCAGGGTCGACTGAAGCTTTCTTT; CDR3 protein: CASSQYSGSTEAFF; V gene: TRBV4-3; clone size: -; J gene: TRBJ1-1; D gene: -
CDR3 DNA: TGTGCCAGAACCTTCTCCGGAGAATATAACATTCAGTACTTC; CDR3 protein: CARTFSGEYNIQYF; V gene: TRBV5-3; clone size: -; J gene: TRBJ2-4; D gene: -
CDR3 DNA: TGTGCCAGCAGTCTTGTTCCTTGGGGCGGTCAGCCCCAGCATTTT; CDR3 protein: CASSLVPWGGQPQHF; V gene: TRBV6-5; clone size: -; J gene: TRBJ1-5; D gene: -
CDR3 DNA: TGCGCCAGCAGCCAAACAGGGTATAATTCACCCCTCCACTTT; CDR3 protein: CASSQTGYNSPLHF; V gene: TRBV4-3; clone size: -; J gene: TRBJ1-6; D gene: -
CDR3 DNA: TGTGCCAGCAGTTTAGGCATAGGGGGGGACACTGAAGCTTTCTTT; CDR3 protein: CASSLGIGGDTEAFF; V gene: TRBV27; clone size: -; J gene: TRBJ1-1; D gene: -